One sample yielded the 16 T cell receptor beta chains listed below, sequenced in a study of blood T cell repertoires in COVID-19. Measured with immunoSEQ multiplex PCR; TCRdb has only the in-frame clones, and not every one. The sample lists about 160,000 clones, 70% to 90% occurring once. The source material was peripheral blood. The receptors were gathered from a man aged 35-49 years with acute or convalescent COVID-19.

V gene TRBV3-1 (or the pseudogene TRBV3-2) combines with J gene TRBJ1-5; the match to TRBD1 covers 8 bases. Germline CDR1 LGHDT, CDR2 YNNKEL (reference sequence). This CDR3 region has 15 residues. The V gene end was trimmed by 1 base and the J gene end by 7 bases; junction bases not matched to a gene: 6. In DNA form, the CDR3 reads TGTGCCAGCAGCCAAGGTCGACAGGGGTGGCAGCCCCAGCATTTT. It translates to CASSQGRQGWQPQHF.

This chain links TRBV6-6 with TRBJ1-2, with 9 bases identical to TRBD1. The CDR3 is 14 residues long. Germline CDR1 MNHNY, CDR2 SVGAGI (reference sequence). J gave up 7 bases and V 2 bases, and 5 bases lay outside the gene matches. The CDR3 here is CASSYRDREGGYTF. Written as DNA, the CDR3 is TGTGCCAGCAGTTACCGGGACAGGGAGGGTGGCTACACCTTC.

V is TRBV18 and J is TRBJ2-3, with D possibly TRBD2 on 5 matching bases. CDR1 KGHSH and CDR2 LQKENI come from the germline V gene. This CDR3 has 18 residues. V lost 4 bases and J lost 0, with 20 bases in between. The CDR3 nucleotides are TGTGCCAGCTCACGCCTCTCCCCAGGAGGTTCTAGCACAGATACGCAGTATTTT. Protein sequence: CASSRLSPGGSSTDTQYF.

This clone has only a few counts. CDR3: CASSLAYGGPDETEKLFF. For the CDR3, the DNA is TGTGCCAGCAGCTTAGCGTACGGGGGGCCCGATGAGACTGAAAAACTGTTTTTT. This chain joins TRBV7-9 and TRBJ1-4; TRBD1 is a possible D gene (6 bases). Germline CDR1 is SEHNR and CDR2 is FQNEAQ (reference sequence). V lost 0 bases and J 7 bases, leaving 21 bases between the germline ends. This CDR3 is built from 18 residues. The whole variable domain, remainder taken from reference TRBV7-9 and TRBJ1-4, is DTGVSQNPRHKITKRGQNVTFRCDPISEHNRLYWYRQTLGQGPEFLTYFQNEAQLEKSRLLSDRFSAERPKGSFSTLEIQRTEQGDSAMYLCASSLAYGGPDETEKLFFGSGTQLSVL.

The chain is built from TRBV7-8 and TRBJ2-5, with a tentative D call TRBD2 (6 bases). V was clipped by 1 base and J by 4 bases, with 13 bases between them. Per germline, CDR1 SGHVS and CDR2 FQNEAQ. This CDR3 region has 15 residues. This CDR3 reads CASSLEPGDPETQYF. The CDR3 bases are TGTGCCAGCAGCTTAGAACCGGGGGATCCAGAGACCCAGTACTTC.

This rearrangement joins TRBV13 to TRBJ1-2; 7 nucleotides line up with TRBD1. J gave up 3 bases and V 4 bases, and 5 bases lay outside the gene matches. The CDR3 consists of 14 residues. Looked up from germline, CDR1 is PRHDT and CDR2 is FYEKMQ (reference sequence). CDR3 bases: TGTGCCAGCAGCTCCGACAGGGAGGACTATGGCTACACCTTC. This sequence encodes CASSSDREDYGYTF.

This clone has only one observation. The gene calls are TRBV7-9 and TRBJ2-3, with D tentatively TRBD2 (5 bases). This CDR3 region has 15 residues. In germline, CDR1 is SEHNR, CDR2 FQNEAQ (reference sequence). Trimming pared 5 bases from V and 6 bases from J, leaving 18 bases between. This CDR3 reads CASSPLGEWPDTQYF. The CDR3, as DNA: TGTGCCAGCAGCCCTCTTGGGGAGTGGCCTGATACGCAGTATTTT.

The rearrangement links TRBV5-1 to TRBJ2-7; possible D gene TRBD1, 6 bases. CDR1 is SGHRS, CDR2 YFSETQ, per germline. The CDR3 consists of 14 residues. Trimming left V 4 bases short and J 4 bases short, with 15 bases between. CDR3 nucleotide sequence: TGCGCCAGCAGCGTCCACAGGGATTCTTACGAGCAGTACTTC. It specifies CASSVHRDSYEQYF.

The chain combines TRBV25-1 with TRBJ2-3; TRBD2 matches 7 bases. V lost 6 bases, J lost 4 bases, and 4 bases stayed unmatched. The CDR3 totals 13 residues. CDR1 and CDR2 (germline): MGHDK, SYGVNS. The CDR3 bases are TGTGCCAGCAGCCCCGGGGGGTCAGATACGCAGTATTTT. Its protein product is CASSPGGSDTQYF.

This clone appeared a few times. The rearrangement links TRBV30 to TRBJ1-2, with TRBD1 as a possible D gene (6 bases). Germline V gene lookup returns CDR1 GTSNPN and CDR2 SVGIG (reference sequence). CDR3 length: 17 residues. Trimming stripped 2 bases from V and 0 bases from J, with 19 bases between. The CDR3 nucleotides are TGTGCCTGGAGTCCTCCACCCACCAGGGGATCTAACTATGGCTACACCTTC. It codes for CAWSPPPTRGSNYGYTF.

This chain links TRBV4-2 with TRBJ2-7; the D gene is possibly TRBD2 (6 bases). Germline-derived CDR1 and CDR2 are LGHNA and YNFKEQ. V shed 0 bases and J shed 2 bases, with 11 bases lying between them. The CDR3 sequence is 15 residues long. The DNA for the CDR3 is TGTGCCAGCAGCCAAGATCGGGGGTCTACCTACGAGCAGTACTTC. As protein: CASSQDRGSTYEQYF.

This rearrangement joins TRBV6-2 or TRBV6-3 to TRBJ1-3, with 7 bases fitting TRBD1. The CDR3 is 16 amino acids. Germline V gene sequence: CDR1 MNHEY, CDR2 SVGEGT. Losses at the gene ends were 6 bases for V and 5 bases for J; bases not matched to a gene: 13. CDR3 sequence reads: CASSPSGTDNRNTIYF. CDR3 DNA: TGTGCCAGCAGCCCTTCCGGGACAGACAATAGAAACACCATATATTTT.

This chain joins TRBV27 and TRBJ1-2; TRBD1 matches at 12 bases. With 5 bases clipped from V and 7 bases from J, the junction kept 11 bases outside the gene matches. There are 16 residues in the CDR3. Germline loops: CDR1 MNHEY, CDR2 SMNVEV (reference sequence). DNA of the CDR3: TGTGCCAGCAGTAGATCGGGGACAGGGGGCTTTGGTGGCTACACCTTC. Its translation is CASSRSGTGGFGGYTF.

V and J are TRBV6-5 and TRBJ1-1; TRBD1 agrees at 7 bases. Germline values: CDR1 MNHEY, CDR2 SVGAGI. Unmatched junction bases numbered 6, after V lost 5 bases and J lost 0 bases. The CDR3 runs 15 residues. The CDR3 loop is CASSPPGTVNTEAFF. The CDR3 DNA follows: TGTGCCAGCAGTCCCCCCGGGACAGTGAACACTGAAGCTTTCTTT.

The CDR3 DNA sequence: TGTGCCAGCAGTCGTTTAGGGACAGGGAGGGATGAGCAGTTCTTC. Translation: CASSRLGTGRDEQFF. This chain joins TRBV6-5 and TRBJ2-1; 9 bases align to TRBD1. V shed 5 bases and J 8 bases; nucleotides not matched to a gene: 10. The germline CDR1 and CDR2 sequences are MNHEY and SVGAGI. The CDR3 spans 15 residues.

V usage is TRBV2 and J usage is TRBJ2-1, with TRBD2 identical over 8 bases. In germline, CDR1 is SNHLY, CDR2 FYNNEI. This CDR3 spans 14 amino acids. The ends lost 7 bases at V and 7 bases at J; junction bases unmatched: 9. The CDR3 is CASNVGGAVNEQFF. The CDR3 DNA follows: TGTGCCAGCAATGTCGGGGGGGCCGTGAATGAGCAGTTCTTC.